This section outlines one T cell receptor (beta chain) sequence together with its context. Trimming took 5 bases from V and 0 from J; bases not matched to a gene: 4. The CDR3 runs to 17 residues. Germline V gene data show CDR1 as MRHNA and CDR2 as SNTAGT. Per the authors' pipeline: By means of reference gene primer amplification, nucleated cell counts were estimated. Using immunoSEQ multiplex PCR, the repertoire was profiled, and TCRdb retains in-frame clones only, with some absent. The V and J calls and clone size come from that table; D and trimming were worked out from the DNA. The profile covers about 120,000 clones, with less than 90% appearing a single time and around 2% taken by the ten largest. This sample is part of a study of blood T cell repertoires in COVID-19. Study in general: Acute and convalescent COVID-19 specimens originated in the United States, Italy and Spain. PBMCs, B-cell-depleted T cells, or T cells provided the cDNA or gDNA that made up the material.

This chain joins TRBV6-4 and TRBJ2-2; TRBD2 matches at 12 bases. The TCR was taken from a man in his thirties or forties with acute or convalescent COVID-19. Sequencing was done on a sample of peripheral blood. This CDR3 reads CASSLLAGGANTGELFF. The CDR3 nucleotides are TGTGCCAGCAGTCTACTAGCGGGGGGCGCGAACACCGGGGAGCTGTTTTTT.